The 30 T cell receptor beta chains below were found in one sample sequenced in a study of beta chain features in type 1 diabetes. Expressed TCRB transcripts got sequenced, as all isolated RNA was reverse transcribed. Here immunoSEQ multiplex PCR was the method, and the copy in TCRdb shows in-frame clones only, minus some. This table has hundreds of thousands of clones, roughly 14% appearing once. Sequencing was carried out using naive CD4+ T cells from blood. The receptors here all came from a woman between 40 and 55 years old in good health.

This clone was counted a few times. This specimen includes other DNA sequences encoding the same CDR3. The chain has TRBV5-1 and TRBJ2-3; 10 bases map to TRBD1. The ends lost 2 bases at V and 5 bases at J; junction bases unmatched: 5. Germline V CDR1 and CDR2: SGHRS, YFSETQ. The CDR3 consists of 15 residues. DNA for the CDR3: TGCGCCAGCAGCTTTGACAGGGGGCTTGGAGATACGCAGTATTTT. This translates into CASSFDRGLGDTQYF.

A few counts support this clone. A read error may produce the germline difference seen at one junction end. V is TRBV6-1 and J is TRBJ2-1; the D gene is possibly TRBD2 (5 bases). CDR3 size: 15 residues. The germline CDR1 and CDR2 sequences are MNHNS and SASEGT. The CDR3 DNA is TGTGCCATCAGTGAAGTGGGGAGCTCCTACAATGAGCAGTTCTTC. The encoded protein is CAISEVGSSYNEQFF.

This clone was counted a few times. DNA for the CDR3: TGTGCCAGCATTCGGAGCCGACAGCCTTGGGGACAAGCAACTAATGAAAAACTGTTTTTT. Residues: CASIRSRQPWGQATNEKLFF. The chain carries TRBV2 and TRBJ1-4, with TRBD1 as a possible D gene (6 bases). Trimming cost V 7 bases and J 0 bases, with 27 bases left between them. Per germline, CDR1 SNHLY and CDR2 FYNNEI. The CDR3 consists of 20 residues.

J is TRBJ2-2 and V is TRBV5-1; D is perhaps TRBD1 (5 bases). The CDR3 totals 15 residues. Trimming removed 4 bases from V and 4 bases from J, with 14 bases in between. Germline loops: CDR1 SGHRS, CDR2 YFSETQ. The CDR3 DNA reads TGCGCCAGCAGCCAAGACAGTTCGGGCACCGGGGAGCTGTTTTTT. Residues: CASSQDSSGTGELFF.

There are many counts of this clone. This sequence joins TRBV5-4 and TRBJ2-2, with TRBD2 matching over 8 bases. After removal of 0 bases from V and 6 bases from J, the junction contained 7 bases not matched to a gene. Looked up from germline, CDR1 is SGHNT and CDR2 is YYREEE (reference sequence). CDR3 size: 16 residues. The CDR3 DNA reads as TGTGCCAGCAGCTTGGGGACTAGCTATGATCCCGGGGAGCTGTTTTTT. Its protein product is CASSLGTSYDPGELFF.

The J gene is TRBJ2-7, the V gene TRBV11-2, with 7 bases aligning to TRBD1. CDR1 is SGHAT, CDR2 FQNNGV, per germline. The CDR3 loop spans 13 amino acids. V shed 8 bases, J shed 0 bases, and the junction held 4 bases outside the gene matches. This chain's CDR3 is CASSGTVSYEQYF. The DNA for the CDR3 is TGTGCCAGCTCCGGGACAGTCTCCTACGAGCAGTACTTC.

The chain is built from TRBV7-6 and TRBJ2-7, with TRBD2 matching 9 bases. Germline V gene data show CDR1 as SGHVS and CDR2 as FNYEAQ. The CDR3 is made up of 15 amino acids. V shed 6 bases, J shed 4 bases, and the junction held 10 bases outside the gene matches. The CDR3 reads CASSPRSGGPYEQYF. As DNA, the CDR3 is TGTGCCAGCAGTCCTCGTAGCGGGGGACCATACGAGCAGTACTTC.

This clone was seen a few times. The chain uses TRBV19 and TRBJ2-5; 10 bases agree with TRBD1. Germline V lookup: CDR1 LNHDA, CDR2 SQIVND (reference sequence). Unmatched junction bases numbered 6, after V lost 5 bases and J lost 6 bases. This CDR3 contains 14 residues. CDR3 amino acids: CASSPGQGTKTQYF. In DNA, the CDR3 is TGTGCCAGTAGTCCGGGACAGGGGACGAAGACCCAGTACTTC. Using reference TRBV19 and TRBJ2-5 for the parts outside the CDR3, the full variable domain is DGGITQSPKYLFRKEGQNVTLSCEQNLNHDAMYWYRQDPGQGLRLIYYSQIVNDFQKGDIAEGYSVSREKKESFPLTVTSAQKNPTAFYLCASSPGQGTKTQYFGPGTRLLVL.

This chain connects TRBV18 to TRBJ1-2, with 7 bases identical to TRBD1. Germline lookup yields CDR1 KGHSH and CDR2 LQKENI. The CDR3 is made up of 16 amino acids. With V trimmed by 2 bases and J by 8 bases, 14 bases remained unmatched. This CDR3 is CASSPSLGTEIRGYTF. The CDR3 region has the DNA TGTGCCAGCTCACCATCTCTGGGGACAGAGATTCGGGGCTACACCTTC.

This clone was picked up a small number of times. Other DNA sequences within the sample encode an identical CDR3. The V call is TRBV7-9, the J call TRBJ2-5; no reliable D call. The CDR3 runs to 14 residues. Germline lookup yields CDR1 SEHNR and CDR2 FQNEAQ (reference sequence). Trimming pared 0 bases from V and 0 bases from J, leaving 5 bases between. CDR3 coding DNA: TGTGCCAGCAGCTTAGCCGCGTACCAAGAGACCCAGTACTTC. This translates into CASSLAAYQETQYF.

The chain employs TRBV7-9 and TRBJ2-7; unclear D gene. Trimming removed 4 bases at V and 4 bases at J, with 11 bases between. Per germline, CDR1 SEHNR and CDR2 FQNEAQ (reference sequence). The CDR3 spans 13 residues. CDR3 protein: CASSSSTPYEQYF. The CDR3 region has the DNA TGTGCCAGCAGCTCCTCGACACCTTACGAGCAGTACTTC.

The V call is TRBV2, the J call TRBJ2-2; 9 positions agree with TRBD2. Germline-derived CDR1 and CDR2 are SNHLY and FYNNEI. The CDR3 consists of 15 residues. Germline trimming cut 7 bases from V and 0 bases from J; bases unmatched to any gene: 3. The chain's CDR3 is CASKKRGANTGELFF. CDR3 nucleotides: TGTGCCAGCAAGAAGCGGGGGGCGAACACCGGGGAGCTGTTTTTT.

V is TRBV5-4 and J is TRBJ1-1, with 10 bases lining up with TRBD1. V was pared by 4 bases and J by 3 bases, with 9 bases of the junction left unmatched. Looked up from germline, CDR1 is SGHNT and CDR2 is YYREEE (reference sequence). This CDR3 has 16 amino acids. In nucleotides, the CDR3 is TGTGCCAGCAGCGTAGGGACAGGGGAATTCGACACTGAAGCTTTCTTT. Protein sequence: CASSVGTGEFDTEAFF.

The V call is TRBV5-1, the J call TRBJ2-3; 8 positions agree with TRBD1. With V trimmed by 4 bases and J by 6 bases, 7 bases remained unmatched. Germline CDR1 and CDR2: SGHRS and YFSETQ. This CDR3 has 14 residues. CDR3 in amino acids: CASSRVQGADTQYF. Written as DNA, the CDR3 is TGCGCCAGCAGCCGGGTCCAGGGGGCGGATACGCAGTATTTT.

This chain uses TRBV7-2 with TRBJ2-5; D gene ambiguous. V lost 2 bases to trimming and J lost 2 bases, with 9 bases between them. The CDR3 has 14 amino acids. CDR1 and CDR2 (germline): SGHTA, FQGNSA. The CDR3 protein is CASSLMTSQETQYF. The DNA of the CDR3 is TGTGCCAGCAGCTTAATGACAAGTCAAGAGACCCAGTACTTC. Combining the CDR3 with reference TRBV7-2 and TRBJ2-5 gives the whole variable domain GAGVSQSPSNKVTEKGKDVELRCDPISGHTALYWYRQSLGQGLEFLIYFQGNSAPDKSGLPSDRFSAERTGGSVSTLTIQRTQQEDSAVYLCASSLMTSQETQYFGPGTRLLVL.

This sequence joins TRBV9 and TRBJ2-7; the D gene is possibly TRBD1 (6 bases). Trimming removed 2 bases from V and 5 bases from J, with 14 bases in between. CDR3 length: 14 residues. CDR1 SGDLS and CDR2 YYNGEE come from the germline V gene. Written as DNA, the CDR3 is TGTGCCAGCAGCGTGCAGGGGCTAGGAAACGAGCAGTACTTC. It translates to CASSVQGLGNEQYF.

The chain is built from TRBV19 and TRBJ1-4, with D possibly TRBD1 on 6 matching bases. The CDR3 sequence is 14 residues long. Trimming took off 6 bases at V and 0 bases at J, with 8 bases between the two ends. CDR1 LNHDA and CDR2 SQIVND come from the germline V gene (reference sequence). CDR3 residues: CASSGTTTNEKLFF. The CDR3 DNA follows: TGTGCCAGTAGCGGGACAACAACTAATGAAAAACTGTTTTTT.

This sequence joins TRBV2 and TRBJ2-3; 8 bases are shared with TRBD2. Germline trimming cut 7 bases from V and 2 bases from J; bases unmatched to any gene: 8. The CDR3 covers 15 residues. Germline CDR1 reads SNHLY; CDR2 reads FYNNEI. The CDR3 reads CASKRERGFTDTQYF. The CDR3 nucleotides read TGTGCCAGCAAAAGGGAGCGGGGGTTCACAGATACGCAGTATTTT.

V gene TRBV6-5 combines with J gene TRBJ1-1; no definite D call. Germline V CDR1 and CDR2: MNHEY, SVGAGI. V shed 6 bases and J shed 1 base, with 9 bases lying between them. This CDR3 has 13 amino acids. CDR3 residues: CASRRGRNTEAFF. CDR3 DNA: TGTGCCAGCAGAAGAGGGAGGAACACTGAAGCTTTCTTT.

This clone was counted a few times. CDR3 in amino acids: CASSEGLTSGGTDTQYF. In nucleotides, the CDR3 is TGTGCCAGCAGTGAAGGATTGACTAGCGGGGGGACAGATACGCAGTATTTT. The chain carries TRBV6-1 and TRBJ2-3; 13 bases line up with TRBD2. The junction had 4 bases not matched to a gene; V was cut back by 1 base and J by 3 bases. CDR1 is MNHNS and CDR2 is SASEGT in the germline V gene. The CDR3 runs to 17 residues.

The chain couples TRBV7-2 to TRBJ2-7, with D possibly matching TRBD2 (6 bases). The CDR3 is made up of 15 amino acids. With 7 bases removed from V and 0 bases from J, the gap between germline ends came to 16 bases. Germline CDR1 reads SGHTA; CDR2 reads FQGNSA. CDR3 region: CASTLRGGSSYEQYF. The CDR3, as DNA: TGTGCCAGCACCCTTCGCGGAGGGAGCTCCTACGAGCAGTACTTC.

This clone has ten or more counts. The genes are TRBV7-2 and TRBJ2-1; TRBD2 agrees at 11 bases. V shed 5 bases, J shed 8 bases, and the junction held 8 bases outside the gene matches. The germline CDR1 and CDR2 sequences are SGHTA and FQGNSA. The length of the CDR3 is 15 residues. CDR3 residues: CASSDPGLAAHEQFF. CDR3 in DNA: TGTGCCAGCAGCGATCCGGGACTAGCGGCACATGAGCAGTTCTTC.

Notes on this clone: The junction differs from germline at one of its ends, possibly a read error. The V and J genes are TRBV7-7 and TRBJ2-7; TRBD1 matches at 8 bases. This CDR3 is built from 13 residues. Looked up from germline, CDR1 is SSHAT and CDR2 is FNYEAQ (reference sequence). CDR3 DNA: TGTGCTAGCAGCCGGGACAGGAGCTACGAGCAGTACTTC. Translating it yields CASSRDRSYEQYF.

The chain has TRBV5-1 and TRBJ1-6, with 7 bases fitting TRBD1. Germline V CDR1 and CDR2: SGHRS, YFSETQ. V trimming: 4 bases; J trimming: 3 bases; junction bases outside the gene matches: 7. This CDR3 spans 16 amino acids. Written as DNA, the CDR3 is TGCGCCAGCAGCCAAGGGACAGCTCTCTATAATTCACCCCTCCACTTT. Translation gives CASSQGTALYNSPLHF.

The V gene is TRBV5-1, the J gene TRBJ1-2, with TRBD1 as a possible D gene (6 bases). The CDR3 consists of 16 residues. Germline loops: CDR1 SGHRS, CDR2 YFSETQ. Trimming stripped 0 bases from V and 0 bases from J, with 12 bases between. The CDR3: CASSLGSGGPNYGYTF. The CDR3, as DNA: TGCGCCAGCAGCTTGGGGAGCGGGGGGCCTAACTATGGCTACACCTTC.

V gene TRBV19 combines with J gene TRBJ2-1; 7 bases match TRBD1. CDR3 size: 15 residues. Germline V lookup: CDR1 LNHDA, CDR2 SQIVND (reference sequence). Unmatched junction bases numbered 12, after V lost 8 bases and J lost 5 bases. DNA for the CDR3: TGTGCCAGTGGGGACCAAGGGGGCCCCGACAATGAGCAGTTCTTC. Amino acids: CASGDQGGPDNEQFF.

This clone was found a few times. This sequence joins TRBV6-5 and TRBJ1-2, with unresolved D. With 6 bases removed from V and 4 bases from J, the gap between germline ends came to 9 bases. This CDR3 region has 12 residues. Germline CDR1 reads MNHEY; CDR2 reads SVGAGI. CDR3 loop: CASRDNPYGYTF. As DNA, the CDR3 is TGTGCCAGCAGAGACAATCCCTATGGCTACACCTTC.

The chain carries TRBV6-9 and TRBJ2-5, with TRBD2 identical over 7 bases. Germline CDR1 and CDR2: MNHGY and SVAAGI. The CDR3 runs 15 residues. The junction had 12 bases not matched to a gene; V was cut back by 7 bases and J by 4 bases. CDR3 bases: TGTGCCAGCAAAGTAGGGCGGGGGTCTCGAGAGACCCAGTACTTC. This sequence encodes CASKVGRGSRETQYF.

CDR3 in DNA: TGTGCCAGTAGCCCCGACAGGAAGAGGGCAACTAATGAAAAACTGTTTTTT. Protein sequence: CASSPDRKRATNEKLFF. This chain joins TRBV19 and TRBJ1-4; D possibly corresponds to TRBD1 (6 bases). Trimming left V 6 bases short and J 0 bases short, with 17 bases between. Per the germline V gene, CDR1 is LNHDA and CDR2 is SQIVND (reference sequence). The CDR3 is 17 amino acids. The full variable domain, in which reference TRBV19 and TRBJ1-4 provide the parts outside the CDR3, is DGGITQSPKYLFRKEGQNVTLSCEQNLNHDAMYWYRQDPGQGLRLIYYSQIVNDFQKGDIAEGYSVSREKKESFPLTVTSAQKNPTAFYLCASSPDRKRATNEKLFFGSGTQLSVL.

CDR3 amino acids: CASSSGAGWTEAFF. CDR3 nucleotide sequence: TGTGCCAGCAGCTCTGGGGCAGGATGGACTGAAGCTTTCTTT. This chain joins TRBV9 and TRBJ1-1, with D possibly TRBD1 on 5 matching bases. Germline assignment: CDR1 SGDLS and CDR2 YYNGEE. The CDR3 has 14 residues. The germline V and J ends were trimmed by 4 bases and 5 bases, with 15 bases remaining between them.